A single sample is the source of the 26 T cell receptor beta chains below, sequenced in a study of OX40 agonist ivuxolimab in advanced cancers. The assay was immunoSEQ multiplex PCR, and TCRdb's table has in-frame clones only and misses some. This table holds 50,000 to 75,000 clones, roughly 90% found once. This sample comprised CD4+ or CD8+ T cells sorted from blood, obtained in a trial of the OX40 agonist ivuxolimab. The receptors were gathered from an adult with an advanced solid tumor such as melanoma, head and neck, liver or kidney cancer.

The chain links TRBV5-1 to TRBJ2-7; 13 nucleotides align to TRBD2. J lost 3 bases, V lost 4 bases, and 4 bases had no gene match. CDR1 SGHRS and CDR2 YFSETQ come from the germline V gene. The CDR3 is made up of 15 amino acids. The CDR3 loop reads CASSTGLAGVYEQYF. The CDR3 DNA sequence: TGCGCCAGCAGCACCGGACTAGCGGGGGTCTACGAGCAGTACTTC.

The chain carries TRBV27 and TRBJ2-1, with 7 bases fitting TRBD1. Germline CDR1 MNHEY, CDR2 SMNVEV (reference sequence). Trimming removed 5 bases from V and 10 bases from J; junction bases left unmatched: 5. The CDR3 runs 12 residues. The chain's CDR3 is CASSRPGQEQFF. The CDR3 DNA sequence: TGTGCCAGCAGTCGACCGGGACAGGAGCAGTTCTTC.

The CDR3 reads CASTPQGARQPQHF. CDR3 sequence (DNA): TGTGCCAGTACCCCACAGGGGGCGCGACAGCCCCAGCATTTT. This chain uses TRBV19 with TRBJ1-5; 9 bases map to TRBD1. CDR1 and CDR2 (germline): LNHDA, SQIVND (reference sequence). V trimming: 7 bases; J trimming: 7 bases; junction bases outside the gene matches: 8. This CDR3 has 14 residues.

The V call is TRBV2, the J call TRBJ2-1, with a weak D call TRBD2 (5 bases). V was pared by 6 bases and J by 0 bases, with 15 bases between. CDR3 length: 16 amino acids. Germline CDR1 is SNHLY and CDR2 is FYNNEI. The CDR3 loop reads CASRRRSASSYNEQFF. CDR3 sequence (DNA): TGTGCCAGCAGGAGACGTAGCGCAAGCTCCTACAATGAGCAGTTCTTC.

CDR3 bases: TGCGCCAGCAGCTTGGGCGGGGTCTCCTACAATGAGCAGTTCTTC. Residues: CASSLGGVSYNEQFF. This chain joins TRBV5-1 and TRBJ2-1, with D possibly matching TRBD2 (6 bases). V dropped 0 bases and J dropped 0 bases, with 7 bases sitting between them. CDR1 is SGHRS, CDR2 YFSETQ, per germline. The CDR3 runs to 15 residues.

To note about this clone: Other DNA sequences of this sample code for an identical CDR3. CDR3 coding DNA: TGTGCCAGCAGCTTAGGGACAGGGCCCTACAATGAGCAGTTCTTC. Translating gives CASSLGTGPYNEQFF. The rearrangement joins TRBV7-2 to TRBJ2-1; 8 bases match TRBD1. CDR1 is SGHTA, CDR2 FQGNSA, per germline. V lost 1 base and J lost 2; bases outside the gene matches: 1. The CDR3 runs to 15 residues.

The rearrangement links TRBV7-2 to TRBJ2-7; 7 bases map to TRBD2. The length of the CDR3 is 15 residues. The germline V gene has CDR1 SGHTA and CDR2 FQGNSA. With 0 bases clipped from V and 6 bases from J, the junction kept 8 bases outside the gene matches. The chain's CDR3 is CASSLAGGGGSEQYF. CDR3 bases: TGTGCCAGCAGCTTAGCTGGGGGGGGAGGAAGCGAGCAGTACTTC.

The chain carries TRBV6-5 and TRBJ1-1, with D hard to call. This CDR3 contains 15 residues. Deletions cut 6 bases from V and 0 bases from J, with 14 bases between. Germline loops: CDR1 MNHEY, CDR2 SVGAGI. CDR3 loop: CASRQTTDMNTEAFF. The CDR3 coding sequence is TGTGCCAGCAGGCAAACGACCGACATGAACACTGAAGCTTTCTTT.

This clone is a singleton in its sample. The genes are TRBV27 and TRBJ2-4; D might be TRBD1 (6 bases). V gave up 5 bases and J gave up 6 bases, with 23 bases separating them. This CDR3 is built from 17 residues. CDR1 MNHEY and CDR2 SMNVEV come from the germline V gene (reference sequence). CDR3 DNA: TGTGCCAGCAGTAGTGTCGTTGGGCAGGGGCTCTTAAACATTCAGTACTTC. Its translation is CASSSVVGQGLLNIQYF.

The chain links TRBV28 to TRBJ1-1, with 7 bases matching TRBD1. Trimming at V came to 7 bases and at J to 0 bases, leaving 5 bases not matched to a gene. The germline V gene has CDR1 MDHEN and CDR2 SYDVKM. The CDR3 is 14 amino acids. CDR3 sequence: CASIPGGMNTEAFF. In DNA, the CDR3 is TGTGCCAGCATACCAGGGGGAATGAACACTGAAGCTTTCTTT.

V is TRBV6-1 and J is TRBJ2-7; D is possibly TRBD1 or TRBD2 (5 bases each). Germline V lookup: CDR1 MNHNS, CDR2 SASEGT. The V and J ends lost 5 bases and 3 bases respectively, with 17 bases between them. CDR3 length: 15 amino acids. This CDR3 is CASSPTGGPGYEQYF. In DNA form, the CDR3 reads TGTGCCAGCAGTCCAACTGGGGGTCCAGGCTACGAGCAGTACTTC.

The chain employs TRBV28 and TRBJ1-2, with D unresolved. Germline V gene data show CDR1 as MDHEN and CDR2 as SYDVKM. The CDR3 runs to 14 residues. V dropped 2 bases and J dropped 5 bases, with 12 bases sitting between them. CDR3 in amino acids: CASSLSRPEYGYTF. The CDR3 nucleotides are TGTGCCAGCAGTTTAAGCAGGCCGGAGTATGGCTACACCTTC.

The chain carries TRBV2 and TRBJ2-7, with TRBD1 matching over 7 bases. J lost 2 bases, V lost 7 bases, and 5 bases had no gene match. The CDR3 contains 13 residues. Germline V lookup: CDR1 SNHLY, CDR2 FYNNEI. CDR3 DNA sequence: TGTGCCAGCACTGGGACAGCCACCTACGAGCAGTACTTC. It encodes CASTGTATYEQYF.

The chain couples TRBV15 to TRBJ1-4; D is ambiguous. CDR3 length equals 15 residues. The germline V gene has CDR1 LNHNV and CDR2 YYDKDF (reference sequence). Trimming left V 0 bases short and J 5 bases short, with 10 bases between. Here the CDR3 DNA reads TGTGCCACCAGCAGAGATGGTCAGCAGAATGAAAAACTGTTTTTT. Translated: CATSRDGQQNEKLFF.

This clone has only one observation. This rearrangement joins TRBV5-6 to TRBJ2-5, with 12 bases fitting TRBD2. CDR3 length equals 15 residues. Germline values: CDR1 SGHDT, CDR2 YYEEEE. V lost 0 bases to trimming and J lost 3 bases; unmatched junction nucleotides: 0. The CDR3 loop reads CASSLGLAGEETQYF. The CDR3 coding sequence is TGTGCCAGCAGCTTGGGACTAGCGGGAGAAGAGACCCAGTACTTC.

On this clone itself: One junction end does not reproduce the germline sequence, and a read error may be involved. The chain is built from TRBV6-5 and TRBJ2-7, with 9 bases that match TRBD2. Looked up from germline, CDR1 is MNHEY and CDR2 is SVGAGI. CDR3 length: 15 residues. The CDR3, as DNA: TGTGCCAGCAGTTACGCGGCGGGGGGGCTGTACGGGCAGTACTTC. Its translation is CASSYAAGGLYGQYF.

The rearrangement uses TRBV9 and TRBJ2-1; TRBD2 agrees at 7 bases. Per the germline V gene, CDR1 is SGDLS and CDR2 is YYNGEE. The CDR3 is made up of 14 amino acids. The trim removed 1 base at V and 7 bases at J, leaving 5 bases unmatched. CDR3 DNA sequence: TGTGCCAGCAGCGTACAGCTAGCGGTTAATGAGCAGTTCTTC. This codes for CASSVQLAVNEQFF.

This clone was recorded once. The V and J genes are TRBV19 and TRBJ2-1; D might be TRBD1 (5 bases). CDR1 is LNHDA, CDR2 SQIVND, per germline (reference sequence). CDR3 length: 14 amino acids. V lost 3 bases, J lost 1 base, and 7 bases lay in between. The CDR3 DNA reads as TGTGCCAGTAGTATGCAGGGTTCCTACAATGAGCAGTTCTTC. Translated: CASSMQGSYNEQFF.

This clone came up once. The CDR3 spells CASRRVAGGPTGELFF. CDR3 bases: TGTGCCAGTCGTAGGGTAGCGGGGGGCCCCACCGGGGAGCTGTTTTTT. The chain recombines TRBV19 with TRBJ2-2; 10 nucleotides line up with TRBD2. From germline, CDR1 is LNHDA and CDR2 SQIVND (reference sequence). Trimming at V came to 8 bases and at J to 4 bases, leaving 10 bases not matched to a gene. CDR3 length: 16 residues.

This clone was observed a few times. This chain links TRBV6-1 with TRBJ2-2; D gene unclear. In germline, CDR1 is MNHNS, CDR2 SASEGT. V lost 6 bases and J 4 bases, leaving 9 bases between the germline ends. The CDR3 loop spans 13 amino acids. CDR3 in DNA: TGTGCCAGCAGGCGACTCTCCACCGGGGAGCTGTTTTTT. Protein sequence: CASRRLSTGELFF.

CDR3 DNA sequence: TGTGCCAGCCAAGTACAGTACCAAGAGACCCAGTACTTC. Protein product: CASQVQYQETQYF. This chain links TRBV28 with TRBJ2-5; D not resolved. The CDR3 covers 13 residues. V was cut by 8 bases and J by 0 bases, with 10 bases left in between. CDR1 is MDHEN and CDR2 is SYDVKM in the germline V gene.

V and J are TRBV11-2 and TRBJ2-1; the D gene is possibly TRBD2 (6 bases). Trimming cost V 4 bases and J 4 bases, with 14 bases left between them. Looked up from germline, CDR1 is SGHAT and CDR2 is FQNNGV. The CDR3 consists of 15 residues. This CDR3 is CASSSPRGRYNEQFF. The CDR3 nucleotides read TGTGCCAGCAGCTCTCCTCGGGGGAGGTACAATGAGCAGTTCTTC.

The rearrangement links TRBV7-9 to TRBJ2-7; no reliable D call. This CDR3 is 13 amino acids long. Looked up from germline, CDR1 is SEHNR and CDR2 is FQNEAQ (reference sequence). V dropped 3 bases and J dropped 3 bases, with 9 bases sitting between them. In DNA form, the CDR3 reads TGTGCCAGCAGCTTCAGTGGGCACTACGAGCAGTACTTC. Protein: CASSFSGHYEQYF.

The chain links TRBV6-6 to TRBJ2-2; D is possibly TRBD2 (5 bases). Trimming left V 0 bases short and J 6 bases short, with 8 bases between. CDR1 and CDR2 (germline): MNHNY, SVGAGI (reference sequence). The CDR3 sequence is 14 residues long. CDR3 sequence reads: CASSYSTGAGELFF. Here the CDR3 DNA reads TGTGCCAGCAGTTACTCCACCGGGGCCGGGGAGCTGTTTTTT.

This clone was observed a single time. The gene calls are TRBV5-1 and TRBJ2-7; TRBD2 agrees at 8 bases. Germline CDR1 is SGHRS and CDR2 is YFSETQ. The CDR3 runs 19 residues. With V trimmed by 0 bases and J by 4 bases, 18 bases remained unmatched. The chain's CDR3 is CASSLAGGVMASGLYEQYF. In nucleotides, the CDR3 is TGCGCCAGCAGCTTGGCGGGGGGCGTAATGGCTAGCGGGCTATACGAGCAGTACTTC.

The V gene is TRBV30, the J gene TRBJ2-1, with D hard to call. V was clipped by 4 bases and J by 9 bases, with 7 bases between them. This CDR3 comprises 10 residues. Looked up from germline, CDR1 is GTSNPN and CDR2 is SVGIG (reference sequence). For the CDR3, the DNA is TGTGCCTGGAACCGCAGTGAGCAGTTCTTC. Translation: CAWNRSEQFF.